The 6 T cell receptor beta chains in this list originate from one sample, sequenced in a study of response to subunit inactivated influenza vaccine. TCRdb re-called the RT-PCR reads through MiXCR, storing one row per CDR3 protein. The data show 650,000 to 800,000 distinct CDR3 sequences, 15% to 20% seen once. Material: PBMCs from blood, obtained around 5 days after vaccination. The receptor set was obtained from a man in his fifties who received an inactivated influenza vaccine.

Concerning this clonotype: Compared with germline, one end of the junction differs, possibly owing to a read error. This chain uses TRBV7-8 with TRBJ2-7, with 8 nucleotides matching TRBD2. The germline gives CDR1 SGHVS, CDR2 FQNEAQ. CDR3 size: 14 residues. The chain's CDR3 is CAISLAGPTYEQYF. CDR3 in DNA: TGTGCCATCAGCTTAGCGGGACCCACCTACGAGCAGTACTTC.

This clonotype was observed a single time. The V and J genes are TRBV5-1 and TRBJ2-7, with 9 bases aligning to TRBD2. The junction had 6 bases not matched to a gene; V was cut back by 5 bases and J by 0 bases. The CDR3 runs 15 residues. Per the germline V gene, CDR1 is SGHRS and CDR2 is YFSETQ. CDR3 sequence: CASSLAGGFSYEQYF. CDR3 in DNA: TGCGCCAGCAGTCTCGCGGGAGGGTTCTCCTACGAGCAGTACTTC. Based on the CDR3 plus reference TRBV5-1 and TRBJ2-7, the full variable domain is KAGVTQTPRYLIKTRGQQVTLSCSPISGHRSVSWYQQTPGQGLQFLFEYFSETQRNKGNFPGRFSGRQFSNSRSEMNVSTLELGDSALYLCASSLAGGFSYEQYFGPGTRLTVT.

The chain recombines TRBV6-1 with TRBJ1-5; D not resolved. Germline CDR1 and CDR2: MNHNS and SASEGT. This CDR3 has 12 residues. Deletions cut 3 bases from V and 6 bases from J, with 6 bases between. The CDR3 DNA is TGTGCCAGCAGTGAGGCAGGTCAGCCCCAGCATTTT. As protein: CASSEAGQPQHF.

This rearrangement joins TRBV9 to TRBJ1-1, with 7 bases that match TRBD1. Germline V CDR1 and CDR2: SGDLS, YYNGEE. The CDR3 sequence is 16 residues long. J lost 0 bases, V lost 1 base, and 6 bases had no gene match. Written as DNA, the CDR3 is TGTGCCAGCAGCGTAATGGCAGGGGGGGTGAACACTGAAGCTTTCTTT. Encoded protein: CASSVMAGGVNTEAFF.

This rearrangement joins TRBV20-1 to TRBJ2-7, with 14 positions matching TRBD2. The CDR3 spans 18 residues. Looked up from germline, CDR1 is DFQATT and CDR2 is SNEGSKA (reference sequence). V lost 1 base and J lost 5; bases outside the gene matches: 13. CDR3 DNA: TGCAGTGCTAGAGCCCTACAACCGGGACTAGCGGGGGCCGACGAGCAGTACTTC. It yields the protein CSARALQPGLAGADEQYF.

The gene calls are TRBV7-9 and TRBJ2-2, with D perhaps TRBD2 (5 bases). CDR1 is SEHNR and CDR2 is FQNEAQ in the germline V gene (reference sequence). V was shortened by 7 bases and J by 3 bases, with 12 bases between the two germline ends. The CDR3 runs to 14 residues. This CDR3 is CASTLHGDTGELFF. CDR3 coding DNA: TGTGCCAGCACCCTGCACGGGGACACCGGGGAGCTGTTTTTT.